This T cell receptor (beta chain) was retrieved from a study of blood T cell repertoires in COVID-19. Study at large: Italy, Spain and the United States were the sources of the convalescent and acute COVID-19 samples. PBMCs, B-cell-depleted T cells, or T cells were the source of the cDNA or gDNA that made up the material.

The CDR3 consists of 17 residues. Trimming left V 3 bases short and J 0 bases short, with 12 bases between. The germline gives CDR1 MGHRA, CDR2 YSYEKL. Per the original data handling: Researchers report that nucleated cell counts were estimated from reference gene primer amplification. Data came from immunoSEQ multiplex PCR; TCRdb stores just in-frame clones and leaves some out. V, J and clone size reflect that table, while D and trimming were determined from the DNA. The profile covers fewer than 500,000 clones, with around 89% appearing a single time and 4% to 5.5% taken by the ten largest. This TCR derives from a woman aged 25 to 39 with acute or convalescent COVID-19. The sequencing sample was made of peripheral blood. The gene calls are TRBV4-1 and TRBJ2-6, with D uncertain. The CDR3 DNA reads TGCGCCAGCAGCCATAGCTGGCCGAACTCTGGGGCCAACGTCCTGACTTTC. Residues: CASSHSWPNSGANVLTF.